The clone carrying this T cell receptor (beta chain) came up a few times. A TCRbeta library incorporating unique molecular identifiers was prepared. TCRdb reanalysed the PCR reads using MiXCR and keeps one entry per CDR3 protein. This sample yields about 540,000 distinct CDR3 sequences, of which around 17% are seen a single time; 3.3% belongs to the top ten. The length of the CDR3 is 15 residues. V lost 9 bases, J lost 5 bases, and 10 bases stayed unmatched. Per the germline V gene, CDR1 is MNHNS and CDR2 is SASEGT. This specimen comes from a study of T-cell reconstitution after alpha-beta-depleted transplantation in children.

The source of this sequence is a human donor who donated a stem cell graft to a child with acute lymphoblastic leukemia. The rearrangement uses TRBV6-1 and TRBJ2-2; 9 bases line up with TRBD1. The sequenced sample was PBMCs from the stem cell graft donor, obtained from the stem cell graft. CDR3 sequence: CASTPPGQGTGELFF. The CDR3 DNA reads as TGTGCCAGTACCCCGCCGGGACAGGGTACCGGGGAGCTGTTTTTT.